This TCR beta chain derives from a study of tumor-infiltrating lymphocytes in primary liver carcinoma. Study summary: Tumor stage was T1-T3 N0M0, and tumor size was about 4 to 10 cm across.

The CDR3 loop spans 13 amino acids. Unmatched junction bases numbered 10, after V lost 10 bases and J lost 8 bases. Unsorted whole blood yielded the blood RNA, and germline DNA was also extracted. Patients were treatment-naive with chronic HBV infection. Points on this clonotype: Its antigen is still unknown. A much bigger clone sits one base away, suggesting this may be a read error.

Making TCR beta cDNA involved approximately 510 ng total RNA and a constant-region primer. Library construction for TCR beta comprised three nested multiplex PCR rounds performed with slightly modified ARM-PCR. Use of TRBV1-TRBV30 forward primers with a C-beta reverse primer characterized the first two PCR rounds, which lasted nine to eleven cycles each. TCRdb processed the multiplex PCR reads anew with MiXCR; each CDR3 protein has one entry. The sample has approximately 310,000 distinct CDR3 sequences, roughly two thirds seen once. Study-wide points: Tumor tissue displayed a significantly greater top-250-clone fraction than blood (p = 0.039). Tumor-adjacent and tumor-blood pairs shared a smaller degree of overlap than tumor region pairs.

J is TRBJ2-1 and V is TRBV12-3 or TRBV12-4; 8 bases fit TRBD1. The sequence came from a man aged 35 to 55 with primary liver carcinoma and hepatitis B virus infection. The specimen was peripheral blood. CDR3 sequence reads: CANRGDWAHEQFF. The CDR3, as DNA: TGTGCCAACAGGGGGGACTGGGCCCATGAGCAGTTCTTC.